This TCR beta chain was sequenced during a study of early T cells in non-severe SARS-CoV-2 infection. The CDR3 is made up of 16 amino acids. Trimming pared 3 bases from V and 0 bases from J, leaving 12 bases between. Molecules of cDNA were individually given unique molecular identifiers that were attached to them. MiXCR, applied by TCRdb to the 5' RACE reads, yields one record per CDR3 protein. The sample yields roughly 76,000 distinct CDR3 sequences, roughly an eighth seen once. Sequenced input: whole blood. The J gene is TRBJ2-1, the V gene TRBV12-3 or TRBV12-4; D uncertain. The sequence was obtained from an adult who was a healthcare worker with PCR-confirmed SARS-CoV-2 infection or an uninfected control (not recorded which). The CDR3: CASSFGLGTSYNEQFF. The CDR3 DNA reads TGTGCCAGCAGTTTTGGTCTAGGAACCTCCTACAATGAGCAGTTCTTC.